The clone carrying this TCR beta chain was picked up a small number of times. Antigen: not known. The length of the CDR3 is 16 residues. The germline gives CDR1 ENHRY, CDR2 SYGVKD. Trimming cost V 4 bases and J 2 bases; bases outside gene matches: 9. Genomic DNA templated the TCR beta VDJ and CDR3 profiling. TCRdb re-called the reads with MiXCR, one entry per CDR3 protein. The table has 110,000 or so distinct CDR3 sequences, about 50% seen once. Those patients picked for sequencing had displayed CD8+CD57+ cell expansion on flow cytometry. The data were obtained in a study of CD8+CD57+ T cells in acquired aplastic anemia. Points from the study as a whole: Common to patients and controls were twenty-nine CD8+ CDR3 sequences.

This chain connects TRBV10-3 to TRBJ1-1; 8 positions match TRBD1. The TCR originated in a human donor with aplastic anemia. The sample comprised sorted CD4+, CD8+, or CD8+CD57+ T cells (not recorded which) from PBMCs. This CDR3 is CAISAENGQGNTEAFF. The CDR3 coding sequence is TGTGCCATCAGTGCCGAGAACGGACAGGGAAACACTGAAGCTTTCTTT.